One and the same sample provided the 5 T cell receptor beta chains below, sequenced in a study of blood T cell repertoires in COVID-19. Sequencing used immunoSEQ multiplex PCR; TCRdb keeps in-frame clones, though not all of them. The sample has some 150,000 clones, about nine tenths seen once. Sequenced: PBMCs or T cells enriched from blood (not recorded which). Receptors were obtained from a man between 50 and 59 years old who had recovered from COVID-19.

The chain is built from TRBV18 and TRBJ2-2; D unresolved. Per germline, CDR1 KGHSH and CDR2 LQKENI. V was shortened by 3 bases and J by 8 bases, with 7 bases between the two germline ends. The CDR3 totals 12 residues. CDR3 sequence: CASSPSEGELFF. CDR3 DNA: TGTGCCAGCTCACCGTCCGAGGGGGAGCTGTTTTTT. The full variable domain, its missing parts supplied by reference TRBV18 and TRBJ2-2, is NAGVMQNPRHLVRRRGQEARLRCSPMKGHSHVYWYRQLPEEGLKFMVYLQKENIIDESGMPKERFSAEFPKEGPSILRIQQVVRGDSAAYFCASSPSEGELFFGEGSRLTVL.

The chain joins TRBV19 to TRBJ1-2; perhaps TRBD1 as D (5 bases). Trimming stripped 5 bases from V and 0 bases from J, with 19 bases between. The CDR3 has 17 amino acids. Germline V gene data show CDR1 as LNHDA and CDR2 as SQIVND (reference sequence). The CDR3 sequence is CASSLRQSRAPNYGYTF. Here the CDR3 DNA reads TGTGCCAGTAGTTTGCGACAGTCGAGAGCCCCTAACTATGGCTACACCTTC.

This rearrangement joins TRBV6-5 to TRBJ1-1; the match to TRBD1 covers 7 bases. V lost 6 bases, J lost 4 bases, and 5 bases stayed unmatched. The CDR3 sequence is 13 residues long. The germline V gene encodes CDR1 MNHEY and CDR2 SVGAGI. Here the CDR3 DNA reads TGTGCCAGCAGCAGGGGGTTGGGCACTGAAGCTTTCTTT. This gives the protein CASSRGLGTEAFF.

The gene calls are TRBV11-2 and TRBJ2-7; possibly TRBD1 for D (5 bases). In germline, CDR1 is SGHAT, CDR2 FQNNGV. The CDR3 runs 12 residues. The V gene lost 5 bases and the J gene lost 5 bases, with 10 bases spanning the gap. Here the CDR3 reads CASSPQGHEQYF. The CDR3 region has the DNA TGTGCCAGCAGCCCCCAGGGCCACGAGCAGTACTTC.

On this clone: One end of the junction does not line up with germline, which may come from a read error. V is TRBV4-2 and J is TRBJ1-3; D unclear. Germline V CDR1 and CDR2: LGHNA, YNFKEQ. This CDR3 is built from 15 residues. The CDR3 DNA sequence: TGTGCCAGCAGCAAAGAAGAGGTTCCTGGAAACACCATATATTTT. This encodes CASSKEEVPGNTIYF.